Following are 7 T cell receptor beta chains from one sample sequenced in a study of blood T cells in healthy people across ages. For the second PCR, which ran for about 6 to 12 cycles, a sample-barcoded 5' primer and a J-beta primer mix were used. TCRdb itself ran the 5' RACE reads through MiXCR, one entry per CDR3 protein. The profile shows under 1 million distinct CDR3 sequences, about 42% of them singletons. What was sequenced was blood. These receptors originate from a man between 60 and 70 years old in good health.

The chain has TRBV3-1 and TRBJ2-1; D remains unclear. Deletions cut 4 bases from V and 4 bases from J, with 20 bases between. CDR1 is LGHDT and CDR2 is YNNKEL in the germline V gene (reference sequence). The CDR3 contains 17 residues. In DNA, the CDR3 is TGTGCCAGCAGCCCAGGCGTCAACGTCAATTCATACAATGAGCAGTTCTTC. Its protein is CASSPGVNVNSYNEQFF.

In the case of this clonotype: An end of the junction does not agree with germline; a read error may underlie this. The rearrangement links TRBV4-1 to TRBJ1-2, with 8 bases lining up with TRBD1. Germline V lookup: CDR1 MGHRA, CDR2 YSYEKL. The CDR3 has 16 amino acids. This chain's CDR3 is CASSKGQEKSVKSYIF. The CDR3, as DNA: TGCGCCAGCAGCAAGGGACAGGAGAAGTCGGTTAAGAGCTACATCTTC.

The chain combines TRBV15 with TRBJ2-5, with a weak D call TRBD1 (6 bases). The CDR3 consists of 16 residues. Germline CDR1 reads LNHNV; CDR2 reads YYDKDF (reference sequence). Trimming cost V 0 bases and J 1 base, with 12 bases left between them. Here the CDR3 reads CATSREPRQVQETQYF. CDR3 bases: TGTGCCACCAGCAGAGAGCCAAGACAGGTCCAAGAGACCCAGTACTTC.

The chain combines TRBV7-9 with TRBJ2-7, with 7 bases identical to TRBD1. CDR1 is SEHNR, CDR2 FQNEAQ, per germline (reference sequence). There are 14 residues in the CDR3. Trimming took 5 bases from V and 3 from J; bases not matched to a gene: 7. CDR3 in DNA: TGTGCCAGCAGCCTGACAGGGTTAAACTACGAGCAGTACTTC. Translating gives CASSLTGLNYEQYF.

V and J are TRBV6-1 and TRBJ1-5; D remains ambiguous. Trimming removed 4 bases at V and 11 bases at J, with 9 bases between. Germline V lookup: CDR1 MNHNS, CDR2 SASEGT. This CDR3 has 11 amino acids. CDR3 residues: CASSVPGTQHF. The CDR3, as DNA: TGTGCCAGCAGTGTACCGGGAACCCAGCATTTT.

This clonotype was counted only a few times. CDR3 in amino acids: CATGDRVNQPQHF. Here the CDR3 DNA reads TGTGCCACCGGGGACAGGGTGAATCAGCCCCAGCATTTT. This sequence joins TRBV27 and TRBJ1-5; TRBD1 matches 9 bases. The trim removed 10 bases at V and 4 bases at J, leaving 5 bases unmatched. CDR1 MNHEY and CDR2 SMNVEV come from the germline V gene (reference sequence). CDR3 length: 13 residues.

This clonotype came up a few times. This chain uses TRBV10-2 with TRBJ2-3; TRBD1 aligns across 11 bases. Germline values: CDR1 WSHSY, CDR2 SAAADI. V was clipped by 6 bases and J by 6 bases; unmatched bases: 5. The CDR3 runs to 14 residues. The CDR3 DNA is TGCGCCAGCAGGAGCGGACAGGGGGCGGATACGCAGTATTTT. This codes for CASRSGQGADTQYF.